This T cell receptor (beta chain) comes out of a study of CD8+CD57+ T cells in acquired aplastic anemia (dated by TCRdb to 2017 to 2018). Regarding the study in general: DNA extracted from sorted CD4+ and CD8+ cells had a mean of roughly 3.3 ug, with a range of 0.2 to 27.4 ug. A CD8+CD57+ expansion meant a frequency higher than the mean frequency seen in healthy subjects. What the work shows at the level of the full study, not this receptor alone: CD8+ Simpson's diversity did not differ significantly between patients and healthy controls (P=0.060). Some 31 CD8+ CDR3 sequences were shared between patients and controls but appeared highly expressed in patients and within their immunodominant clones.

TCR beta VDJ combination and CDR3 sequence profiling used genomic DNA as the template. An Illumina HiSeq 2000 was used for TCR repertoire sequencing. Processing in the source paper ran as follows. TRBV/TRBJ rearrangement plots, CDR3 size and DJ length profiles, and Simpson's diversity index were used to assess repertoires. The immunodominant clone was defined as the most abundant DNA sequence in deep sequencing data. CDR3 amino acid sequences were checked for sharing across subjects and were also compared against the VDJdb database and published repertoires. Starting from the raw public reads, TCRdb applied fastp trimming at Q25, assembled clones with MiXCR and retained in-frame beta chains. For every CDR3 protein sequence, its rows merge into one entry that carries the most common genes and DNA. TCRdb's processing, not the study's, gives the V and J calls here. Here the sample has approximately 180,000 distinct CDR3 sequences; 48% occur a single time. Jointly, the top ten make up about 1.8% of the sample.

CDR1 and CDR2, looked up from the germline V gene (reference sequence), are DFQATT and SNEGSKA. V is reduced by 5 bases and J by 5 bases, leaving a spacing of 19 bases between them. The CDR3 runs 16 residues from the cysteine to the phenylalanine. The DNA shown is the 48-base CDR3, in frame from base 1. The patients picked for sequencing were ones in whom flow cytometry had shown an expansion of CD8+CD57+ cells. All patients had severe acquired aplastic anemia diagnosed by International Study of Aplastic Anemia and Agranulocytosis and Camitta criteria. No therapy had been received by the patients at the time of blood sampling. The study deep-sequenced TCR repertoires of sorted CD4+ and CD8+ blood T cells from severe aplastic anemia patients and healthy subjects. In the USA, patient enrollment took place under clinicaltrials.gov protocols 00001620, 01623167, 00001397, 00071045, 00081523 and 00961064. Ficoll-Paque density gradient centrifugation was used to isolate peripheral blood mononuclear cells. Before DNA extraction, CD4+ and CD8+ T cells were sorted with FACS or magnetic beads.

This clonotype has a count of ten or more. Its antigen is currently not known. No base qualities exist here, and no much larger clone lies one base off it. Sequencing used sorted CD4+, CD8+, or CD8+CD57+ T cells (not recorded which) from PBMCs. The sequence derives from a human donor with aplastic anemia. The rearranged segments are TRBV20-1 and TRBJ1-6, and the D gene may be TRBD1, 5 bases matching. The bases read TGCAGTGCTGGGCGGTTGGCGGGGCGAGATAATTCACCCCTCCACTTT. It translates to CSAGRLAGRDNSPLHF.